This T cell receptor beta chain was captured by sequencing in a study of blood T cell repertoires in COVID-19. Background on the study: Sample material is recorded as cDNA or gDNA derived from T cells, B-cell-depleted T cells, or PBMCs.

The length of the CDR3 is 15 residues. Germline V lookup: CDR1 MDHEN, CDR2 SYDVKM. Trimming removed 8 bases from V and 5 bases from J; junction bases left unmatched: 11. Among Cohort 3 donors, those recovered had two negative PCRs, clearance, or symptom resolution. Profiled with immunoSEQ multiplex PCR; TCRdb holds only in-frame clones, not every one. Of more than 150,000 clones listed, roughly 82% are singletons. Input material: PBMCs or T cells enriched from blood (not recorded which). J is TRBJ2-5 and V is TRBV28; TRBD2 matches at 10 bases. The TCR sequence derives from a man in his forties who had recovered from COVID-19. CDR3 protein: CASASPSGSTETQYF. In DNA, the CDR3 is TGTGCCAGCGCCTCCCCTAGCGGGAGTACGGAGACCCAGTACTTC.